What follows are 16 T cell receptor beta chains derived from one specimen sequenced in a study of T cells after yellow fever vaccination. TCRdb independently ran MiXCR on the 5' RACE reads; one entry per CDR3 protein. The sample yields fewer than 450,000 distinct CDR3 sequences, about 4% seen once. Source: PBMCs, taken 5 days after the yellow fever booster vaccination. The receptors originated from a man aged 18-30 years who received the YFV17D yellow fever vaccine.

The sample holds a few counts of this clonotype. V is TRBV20-1 and J is TRBJ1-2; no reliable D call. Deletions cut 6 bases from V and 3 bases from J, with 8 bases between. Germline V gene data show CDR1 as DFQATT and CDR2 as SNEGSKA (reference sequence). The CDR3 has 11 amino acids. This CDR3 reads CSAGIDYGYTF. The DNA for the CDR3 is TGCAGTGCGGGGATTGACTATGGCTACACCTTC.

This clonotype came up many times. The CDR3 DNA reads as TGTGCCAGCAGTGAACAAATCCGACCGGGGCCGGGAGTCGATGAGCAGTTCTTC. It translates to CASSEQIRPGPGVDEQFF. This sequence joins TRBV25-1 and TRBJ2-1; possible D gene TRBD2, 6 bases. Germline V CDR1 and CDR2: MGHDK, SYGVNS. The V end lost 2 bases, the J end lost 8 bases, and 25 bases lay between the germline ends. The CDR3 is 18 amino acids.

This clonotype was counted between two and nine times. The chain carries TRBV9 and TRBJ1-2; perhaps TRBD1 as D (5 bases). The CDR3 contains 14 residues. Between the trimmed V and J ends, which lost 2 bases and 2 bases, there was a span of 10 bases. Looked up from germline, CDR1 is SGDLS and CDR2 is YYNGEE. CDR3: CASSVVQENYGYTF. The CDR3 coding sequence is TGTGCCAGCAGCGTTGTACAGGAGAACTATGGCTACACCTTC.

This clonotype was recorded a few times. This chain links TRBV20-1 with TRBJ2-7; D gene unclear. Germline V gene lookup returns CDR1 DFQATT and CDR2 SNEGSKA (reference sequence). Trimming stripped 5 bases from V and 3 bases from J, with 8 bases between. The CDR3 extends over 11 amino acids. DNA for the CDR3: TGCAGTGCTTTGAGAATCTACGAGCAGTACGTC. Its translation: CSALRIYEQYV.

This sequence joins TRBV3-1 and TRBJ2-1; D not resolved. V lost 2 bases and J 6 bases, leaving 14 bases between the germline ends. The CDR3 sequence is 15 residues long. The germline gives CDR1 LGHDT, CDR2 YNNKEL (reference sequence). CDR3 sequence: CASSQNPRYVNEQFF. CDR3 in DNA: TGTGCCAGCAGCCAAAATCCCCGATACGTCAATGAGCAGTTCTTC.

This clonotype was seen many times. The CDR3 region is CASSLPGTGFNSPLHF. In DNA, the CDR3 is TGCGCCAGCAGCCTCCCTGGGACAGGGTTCAATTCACCCCTCCACTTT. The rearrangement links TRBV4-1 to TRBJ1-6; 9 nucleotides match TRBD1. Per the germline V gene, CDR1 is MGHRA and CDR2 is YSYEKL. Unmatched junction bases numbered 8, after V lost 4 bases and J lost 7 bases. The CDR3 has 16 amino acids.

The chain uses TRBV5-1 and TRBJ2-5; D is undetermined. This CDR3 contains 13 residues. The germline CDR1 and CDR2 sequences are SGHRS and YFSETQ. V shed 4 bases and J shed 3 bases, with 10 bases lying between them. The CDR3 nucleotides read TGCGCCAGCAGCGTTCAGGTGGAAGAGACCCAGTACTTC. Translating it yields CASSVQVEETQYF.

The rearrangement links TRBV20-1 to TRBJ2-7; 11 positions match TRBD1. The CDR3 is 13 residues long. From germline, CDR1 is DFQATT and CDR2 SNEGSKA (reference sequence). Germline trimming cut 5 bases from V and 5 bases from J; bases unmatched to any gene: 5. The DNA for the CDR3 is TGCAGTGCTTTTGGGACAGGGGGACACGAGCAGTACTTC. Translated, it gives CSAFGTGGHEQYF.

In this sample, this clonotype turned up a few times. The gene calls are TRBV30 and TRBJ2-1; 7 nucleotides line up with TRBD1. Germline CDR1 GTSNPN, CDR2 SVGIG (reference sequence). The J segment lost 9 bases and the V segment lost 2 bases, leaving 4 bases of the junction unmatched. This CDR3 spans 12 amino acids. CDR3 region: CAWSFPGGEQFF. CDR3 DNA sequence: TGTGCCTGGAGTTTTCCAGGGGGTGAGCAGTTCTTC.

This clonotype has ten or more counts. V usage is TRBV11-2 and J usage is TRBJ2-4; D ambiguous. V lost 3 bases and J lost 9, with 6 bases in between. Germline CDR1 reads SGHAT; CDR2 reads FQNNGV. The CDR3 spans 11 residues. The CDR3 DNA is TGTGCCAGCAGCTTTCCGGGCATTCAGTACTTC. It translates to CASSFPGIQYF.

This clonotype was found many times. This sequence joins TRBV12-3 or TRBV12-4 and TRBJ1-1, with D possibly TRBD1 on 6 matching bases. The V end was cut by 2 bases, the J end by 9 bases, with 10 bases between. The CDR3 is made up of 12 amino acids. The CDR3, as DNA: TGTGCCAGCAGTTTATTGGGGGCCCAAGCTTTCTTT. Translation: CASSLLGAQAFF.

In this sample, this clonotype turned up a few times. This chain links TRBV7-3 with TRBJ2-1; 11 bases align to TRBD2. The CDR3 has 17 amino acids. Germline CDR1 and CDR2: SGHTA and FQGTGA. Trimming removed 5 bases from V and 6 bases from J; junction bases left unmatched: 12. The CDR3: CASSPAPGTSGLNEQFF. The CDR3 nucleotides read TGTGCCAGCAGCCCGGCTCCCGGGACTAGCGGCCTCAATGAGCAGTTCTTC.

In this sample, this clonotype turned up a few times. This chain uses TRBV14 with TRBJ2-7; D might be TRBD1 (6 bases). V lost 4 bases, J lost 3 bases, and 10 bases lay in between. This CDR3 spans 13 amino acids. Germline CDR1 SGHDN, CDR2 FVKESK. CDR3: CASSPWTVYEQYF. The DNA for the CDR3 is TGTGCCAGCAGCCCCTGGACAGTCTACGAGCAGTACTTC. The full variable domain, in which reference TRBV14 and TRBJ2-7 provide the parts outside the CDR3, is EAGVTQFPSHSVIEKGQTVTLRCDPISGHDNLYWYRRVMGKEIKFLLHFVKESKQDESGMPNNRFLAERTGGTYSTLKVQPAELEDSGVYFCASSPWTVYEQYFGPGTRLTVT.

In its sample, this clonotype was seen a few times. The chain has TRBV4-1 and TRBJ1-1, with TRBD1 as a possible D gene (5 bases). Germline-derived CDR1 and CDR2 are MGHRA and YSYEKL. The CDR3 has 15 residues. The ends were cut back, 2 bases at V and 1 base at J, with 11 bases in the middle. CDR3 in amino acids: CASSQSGTQNTEAFF. The DNA of the CDR3 is TGCGCCAGCAGCCAATCCGGGACTCAGAACACTGAAGCTTTCTTT.

This clonotype showed up just a few times. V usage is TRBV5-1 and J usage is TRBJ1-3; no reliable D call. The germline V gene has CDR1 SGHRS and CDR2 YFSETQ. V gave up 5 bases and J gave up 4 bases, with 10 bases separating them. The CDR3 loop spans 13 amino acids. The CDR3: CASSSSGGNTIYF. In DNA, the CDR3 is TGCGCCAGCAGTTCGTCGGGGGGAAACACCATATATTTT.

This clonotype showed up many times. The chain uses TRBV7-9 and TRBJ1-2, with TRBD1 matching 9 bases. The CDR3 runs to 16 residues. Germline loops: CDR1 SEHNR, CDR2 FQNEAQ (reference sequence). V lost 5 bases and J lost 5; bases outside the gene matches: 12. The CDR3 DNA is TGTGCCAGCAGCGCGGCGGGACAGGGTCAGGGTTATGGCTACACCTTC. Its protein product is CASSAAGQGQGYGYTF.